The 18 T cell receptor beta chains in this list originate from one sample, sequenced in a study of blood T cells in healthy people across ages. Through a sample-barcoded 5' primer and a J-beta primer mix, a second PCR was run for roughly 6 to 12 cycles. Each CDR3 protein is one row after TCRdb ran MiXCR on the 5' RACE reads. The sample lists some 560,000 distinct CDR3 sequences; roughly a quarter were seen once. The sample was also reused in another study, on T cells of mothers and their children.

What was sequenced was blood. The receptor set was obtained from a boy aged 2-15 years in good health.

V usage is TRBV6-1 and J usage is TRBJ2-7, with 9 bases fitting TRBD1. Germline lookup yields CDR1 MNHNS and CDR2 SASEGT. The V segment lost 7 bases and the J segment 4 bases; nucleotides outside the gene matches: 8. The CDR3 has 14 amino acids. Here the CDR3 DNA reads TGTGCCAGCATCGACAGGGGGTTAATTTACGAGCAGTACTTC. It codes for CASIDRGLIYEQYF.

This chain uses TRBV30 with TRBJ2-5, with D unresolved. Germline CDR1 GTSNPN, CDR2 SVGIG (reference sequence). V lost 0 bases, J lost 4 bases, and 6 bases lay in between. The CDR3 covers 12 residues. CDR3: CAWSVSRETQYF. CDR3 sequence (DNA): TGTGCCTGGAGTGTGTCCAGAGAGACCCAGTACTTC.

The chain has TRBV6-2 or TRBV6-3 and TRBJ2-5; tentative D call: TRBD2 (5 bases). The CDR3 runs to 15 residues. V was trimmed by 5 bases and J by 4 bases, leaving 17 bases between them. Germline CDR1 and CDR2: MNHEY and SVGEGT. CDR3 loop: CASSAWTSRGETQYF. CDR3 in DNA: TGTGCCAGCAGTGCCTGGACTTCTCGGGGAGAGACCCAGTACTTC.

In its sample, this clonotype was seen a few times. The rearrangement links TRBV7-9 to TRBJ2-7, with 9 bases aligning to TRBD1. Looked up from germline, CDR1 is SEHNR and CDR2 is FQNEAQ (reference sequence). The CDR3 length is 17 residues. Trimming took 6 bases from V and 6 from J; bases not matched to a gene: 18. The DNA of the CDR3 is TGTGCCAGCAGTACAGGCAGAGATCGGGACAGGGACCCCGAGCAGTACTTC. It is translated as CASSTGRDRDRDPEQYF.

This clonotype appeared a few times. J is TRBJ2-5 and V is TRBV4-1; TRBD2 might be the D (6 bases). Germline V gene sequence: CDR1 MGHRA, CDR2 YSYEKL. CDR3 length: 14 residues. The V end lost 1 base, the J end lost 5 bases, and 11 bases lay between the germline ends. The CDR3 reads CASSQVGAGETQYF. CDR3 bases: TGCGCCAGCAGCCAAGTTGGCGCGGGGGAGACCCAGTACTTC.

CDR3 sequence (DNA): TGCGCCAGCAGCTTGGAGGGTGAGAGAGGCTACACCTTC. It is translated as CASSLEGERGYTF. This sequence joins TRBV5-1 and TRBJ1-2; D is unclear. The ends were cut back, 0 bases at V and 8 bases at J, with 11 bases in the middle. CDR3 length: 13 amino acids. Germline V gene sequence: CDR1 SGHRS, CDR2 YFSETQ.

This clonotype has only a few counts. This rearrangement joins TRBV12-3 or TRBV12-4 to TRBJ1-1; 11 bases are shared with TRBD1. There are 18 residues in the CDR3. Trimming removed 3 bases from V and 4 bases from J; junction bases left unmatched: 13. The CDR3 is CASSFRLTDRGRGTEAFF. The CDR3 region has the DNA TGTGCCAGCAGTTTCCGATTGACGGACAGGGGGCGCGGCACTGAAGCTTTCTTT.

The chain recombines TRBV5-5 with TRBJ2-5; maybe TRBD2 (6 bases). V was pared by 7 bases and J by 2 bases, with 15 bases between. The CDR3 is 14 residues long. Germline assignment: CDR1 SGHKS and CDR2 YYEKEE (reference sequence). The CDR3 is CASLRGAGQETQYF. The DNA of the CDR3 is TGTGCCAGCCTCCGCGGGGCGGGGCAAGAGACCCAGTACTTC.

This sequence joins TRBV4-3 and TRBJ2-1; D is perhaps TRBD2 (7 bases). The J call is uncertain, as TRBJ2-5 better fits the DNA end. Germline V gene sequence: CDR1 LGHNA, CDR2 YSLEER. The CDR3 is 15 amino acids. This CDR3 is CASSQDTGGAYPQYF. DNA of the CDR3: TGCGCCAGCAGCCAAGATACGGGGGGCGCTTATCCCCAGTACTTC.

This clonotype was seen only a few times. In DNA, the CDR3 is TGTGCCAGCAGCTTATGGGGTCCACTGCTAGAAAAAGTCTACGAGCAGTACTTC. This sequence encodes CASSLWGPLLEKVYEQYF. The chain has TRBV7-2 and TRBJ2-7; D is unclear. This CDR3 has 18 residues. Germline V gene sequence: CDR1 SGHTA, CDR2 FQGNSA. V lost 2 bases and J lost 3, with 23 bases in between. The variable domain in full, completed from reference TRBV7-2 and TRBJ2-7, reads GAGVSQSPSNKVTEKGKDVELRCDPISGHTALYWYRQSLGQGLEFLIYFQGNSAPDKSGLPSDRFSAERTGGSVSTLTIQRTQQEDSAVYLCASSLWGPLLEKVYEQYFGPGTRLTVT.

This clonotype was counted many times. The chain uses TRBV7-2 and TRBJ2-1; 13 nucleotides match TRBD2. V lost 0 bases, J lost 7 bases, and 0 bases stayed unmatched. The germline CDR1 and CDR2 sequences are SGHTA and FQGNSA. The CDR3 loop spans 15 amino acids. The CDR3 spells CASSLAGLAGNEQFF. Written as DNA, the CDR3 is TGTGCCAGCAGCTTAGCGGGACTAGCGGGGAATGAGCAGTTCTTC.

This clonotype appeared once. The chain joins TRBV21-1 to TRBJ2-1; the table's D call, TRBD2, has no DNA check behind it. TRBV21-1 is labeled a pseudogene. The CDR3 is 19 residues long. The CDR3 loop is CASSIWPSGRFFSYNEQFF. DNA of the CDR3: TGTGCCAGCAGCATTTGGCCTAGCGGGAGGTTCTTCTCCTACAATGAGCAGTTCTTC.

This clonotype was seen only a few times. The chain uses TRBV18 and TRBJ1-2, with a weak D call TRBD1 (6 bases). Germline lookup yields CDR1 KGHSH and CDR2 LQKENI. The V end was cut by 2 bases, the J end by 6 bases, with 13 bases between. The CDR3 totals 14 residues. The CDR3 loop is CASSPVTQGDGYTF. CDR3 nucleotide sequence: TGTGCCAGCTCACCAGTAACACAGGGAGATGGCTACACCTTC.

This clonotype was detected a few times. This chain uses TRBV20-1 with TRBJ2-7; maybe TRBD1 (7 bases). There are 13 residues in the CDR3. The V end was cut by 6 bases, the J end by 4 bases, with 16 bases between. Germline CDR1 DFQATT, CDR2 SNEGSKA (reference sequence). This CDR3 is CSALKPGGYEQYF. The DNA for the CDR3 is TGCAGTGCCCTTAAGCCAGGGGGGTACGAGCAGTACTTC.

Only a few counts were recorded for this clonotype. The rearrangement links TRBV15 to TRBJ2-4; maybe TRBD1 (6 bases). The CDR3 is 16 amino acids. Germline CDR1 is LNHNV and CDR2 is YYDKDF (reference sequence). The ends were cut back, 1 base at V and 2 bases at J, with 12 bases in the middle. DNA of the CDR3: TGTGCCACCAGCAGAGCAACCAGGGGACCCAAAAACATTCAGTACTTC. Translating gives CATSRATRGPKNIQYF.

This clonotype occurred a few times. The chain joins TRBV6-4 to TRBJ1-5; unclear D gene. V shed 2 bases and J shed 4 bases, with 6 bases lying between them. This CDR3 spans 13 amino acids. CDR1 MRHNA and CDR2 SNTAGT come from the germline V gene. CDR3: CASSDGVNQPQHF. DNA for the CDR3: TGTGCCAGCAGTGACGGGGTAAATCAGCCCCAGCATTTT.

The chain recombines TRBV7-2 with TRBJ2-5, with TRBD1 matching 7 bases. The CDR3 consists of 15 residues. V lost 1 base and J lost 4; bases outside the gene matches: 6. The germline CDR1 and CDR2 sequences are SGHTA and FQGNSA. CDR3 residues: CASSLETGRGETQYF. DNA of the CDR3: TGTGCCAGCAGCTTAGAGACAGGGAGAGGAGAGACCCAGTACTTC.

This clonotype was found a few times. The chain carries TRBV3-1 and TRBJ2-1; tentatively, D is TRBD1 (5 bases). Trimming cost V 8 bases and J 0 bases, with 14 bases left between them. CDR3 size: 15 residues. CDR1 is LGHDT, CDR2 YNNKEL, per germline (reference sequence). This CDR3 reads CASGAAARSYNEQFF. The CDR3 coding sequence is TGTGCCAGCGGGGCAGCAGCACGCTCCTACAATGAGCAGTTCTTC.